Below are 31 T cell receptor beta chains sequenced from a single sample in a study of blood T cell repertoires in COVID-19. TCRdb's table, derived via immunoSEQ multiplex PCR, lists solely in-frame clones and lacks some. In the table there are about 150,000 clones, 84% of which are singletons. What was sequenced was PBMCs or T cells enriched from blood (not recorded which). These receptors all come from a woman aged 45 to 65 with acute COVID-19.

V is TRBV7-9 and J is TRBJ1-4, with 7 bases lining up with TRBD1. The germline CDR1 and CDR2 sequences are SEHNR and FQNEAQ (reference sequence). This CDR3 contains 14 residues. Trimming cost V 5 bases and J 4 bases; bases outside gene matches: 4. The CDR3 sequence: CASSPGQLNEKLFF. The CDR3, as DNA: TGTGCCAGCAGCCCGGGACAGCTTAATGAAAAACTGTTTTTT. Filled out from reference TRBV7-9 and TRBJ1-4, the complete variable domain reads DTGVSQNPRHKITKRGQNVTFRCDPISEHNRLYWYRQTLGQGPEFLTYFQNEAQLEKSRLLSDRFSAERPKGSFSTLEIQRTEQGDSAMYLCASSPGQLNEKLFFGSGTQLSVL.

The chain couples TRBV5-1 to TRBJ1-5; 7 bases align to TRBD1. In germline, CDR1 is SGHRS, CDR2 YFSETQ. The CDR3 covers 15 residues. The junction had 2 bases not matched to a gene; V was cut back by 0 bases and J by 2 bases. In DNA form, the CDR3 reads TGCGCCAGCAGCTTGGAAGGACAGGGCAATCAGCCCCAGCATTTT. It specifies CASSLEGQGNQPQHF.

The chain joins TRBV9 to TRBJ2-1; tentative D call: TRBD2 (5 bases). This CDR3 spans 14 amino acids. Germline values: CDR1 SGDLS, CDR2 YYNGEE. Trimming left V 0 bases short and J 7 bases short, with 11 bases between. In nucleotides, the CDR3 is TGTGCCAGCAGCGTAGATTCCAGACTAAATGAGCAGTTCTTC. It translates to CASSVDSRLNEQFF.

This clone occurred a few times. CDR3: CAISVRQGASEQFF. In nucleotides, the CDR3 is TGTGCCATCAGCGTTAGACAGGGGGCTAGTGAGCAGTTCTTC. V is TRBV10-3 and J is TRBJ2-1; 10 nucleotides agree with TRBD1. The V segment lost 6 bases and the J segment 9 bases; nucleotides outside the gene matches: 8. Germline-derived CDR1 and CDR2 are ENHRY and SYGVKD. The CDR3 is 14 residues long.

V and J are TRBV5-1 and TRBJ1-6; TRBD1 agrees at 7 bases. The CDR3 consists of 14 residues. Looked up from germline, CDR1 is SGHRS and CDR2 is YFSETQ. V trimming: 5 bases; J trimming: 7 bases; junction bases outside the gene matches: 6. The CDR3 loop is CASRSGTENSPLHF. CDR3 nucleotides: TGCGCCAGCAGGTCCGGGACAGAGAATTCACCCCTCCACTTT.

The CDR3: CATSRDSSTNEKLFF. The CDR3 coding sequence is TGTGCCACCAGCAGGGACAGTTCAACTAATGAAAAACTGTTTTTT. V usage is TRBV15 and J usage is TRBJ1-4; D perhaps matches TRBD1 (6 bases). The germline V gene has CDR1 LNHNV and CDR2 YYDKDF (reference sequence). Trimming took 3 bases from V and 0 from J, leaving 8 bases between them. The CDR3 is 15 amino acids.

The rearrangement links TRBV5-4 to TRBJ1-2, with D perhaps matching TRBD1 (6 bases). In germline, CDR1 is SGHNT, CDR2 YYREEE (reference sequence). V dropped 4 bases and J dropped 4 bases, with 11 bases sitting between them. The CDR3 spans 13 residues. Here the CDR3 DNA reads TGTGCCAGCAGCCAGGACAGTTCCTATGGCTACACCTTC. The encoded protein is CASSQDSSYGYTF.

This clone appeared once. The CDR3 DNA is TGTGCCAGCAGTGAAGCGGGGCTTGCCGGGGAGCTGTTTTTT. Residues: CASSEAGLAGELFF. J is TRBJ2-2 and V is TRBV2; tentative D call: TRBD1 (5 bases). The CDR3 sequence is 14 residues long. CDR1 and CDR2 from the germline V gene are SNHLY and FYNNEI. The ends were cut back, 0 bases at V and 6 bases at J, with 8 bases in the middle.

V usage is TRBV7-2 and J usage is TRBJ2-6, with D possibly matching TRBD1 (6 bases). Trimming shortened V by 2 bases and J by 4 bases, and 15 bases separated the two germline ends. Germline CDR1 and CDR2: SGHTA and FQGNSA. This CDR3 is 17 amino acids long. The CDR3 DNA sequence: TGTGCCAGCAGCTTAAACCCGAGGGGGATGGGGGCCAACGTCCTGACTTTC. Residues: CASSLNPRGMGANVLTF.

The chain uses TRBV19 and TRBJ2-4, with D possibly matching TRBD2 (5 bases). Germline V CDR1 and CDR2: LNHDA, SQIVND (reference sequence). The CDR3 extends over 13 amino acids. V was cut by 0 bases and J by 8 bases, with 8 bases left in between. In DNA, the CDR3 is TGTGCCAGTAGTATAGATCGGCGGGACATTCAGTACTTC. Translation: CASSIDRRDIQYF.

The count of this clone is one. The V gene is TRBV18, the J gene TRBJ1-6; D gene ambiguous. This CDR3 comprises 15 residues. V lost 4 bases and J 7 bases, leaving 14 bases between the germline ends. Per the germline V gene, CDR1 is KGHSH and CDR2 is LQKENI. The CDR3, as DNA: TGTGCCAGCTCACTCTCCCTGCAGAACAATTCACCCCTCCACTTT. Translating it yields CASSLSLQNNSPLHF.

The V and J genes are TRBV27 and TRBJ1-1; possible D gene TRBD1, 6 bases. Germline lookup yields CDR1 MNHEY and CDR2 SMNVEV (reference sequence). V lost 6 bases and J 2 bases, leaving 16 bases between the germline ends. This CDR3 is 15 amino acids long. The CDR3, as DNA: TGTGCCAGCAGGGAAAGATGGACAGCTAACACTGAAGCTTTCTTT. Protein: CASRERWTANTEAFF.

This sequence joins TRBV7-8 and TRBJ1-4, with 9 bases matching TRBD1. The CDR3 loop spans 15 amino acids. Per the germline V gene, CDR1 is SGHVS and CDR2 is FQNEAQ. J lost 6 bases, V lost 3 bases, and 5 bases had no gene match. CDR3 sequence: CASSFSGQGYEKLFF. The CDR3 nucleotides are TGTGCCAGCAGCTTTTCGGGACAGGGCTATGAAAAACTGTTTTTT.

This clone was detected once. This chain joins TRBV29-1 and TRBJ2-1, with D maybe TRBD1 (5 bases). Germline CDR1 and CDR2: SQVTM and ANQGSEA. V was shortened by 0 bases and J by 6 bases, with 15 bases between the two germline ends. The CDR3 contains 15 residues. Written as DNA, the CDR3 is TGCAGCGTTGAAGATCAGTCGGACATAGGCAATGAGCAGTTCTTC. Translating gives CSVEDQSDIGNEQFF.

The V and J genes are TRBV5-3 and TRBJ1-5; TRBD1 aligns across 7 bases. TRBV5-3 is flagged as an ORF with uncertain function. Trimming at V came to 10 bases and at J to 5 bases, leaving 15 bases not matched to a gene. There are 15 residues in the CDR3. This chain's CDR3 is CAGGIQGIRDQPQHF. The CDR3 DNA is TGTGCCGGTGGAATACAGGGGATTAGGGATCAGCCCCAGCATTTT.

The chain carries TRBV6-2 or TRBV6-3 and TRBJ1-3, with D unclear. The CDR3 spans 14 residues. Germline CDR1 reads MNHEY; CDR2 reads SVGEGT. The V and J ends lost 0 bases and 5 bases respectively, with 8 bases between them. The CDR3, as DNA: TGTGCCAGCAGTTACTCGAGTTCCAGAAACACCATATATTTT. Amino acids: CASSYSSSRNTIYF.

The chain has TRBV6-5 and TRBJ1-1; 8 bases match TRBD1. Trimming cost V 6 bases and J 3 bases; bases outside gene matches: 0. The CDR3 covers 12 residues. Germline lookup yields CDR1 MNHEY and CDR2 SVGAGI. The CDR3 DNA reads as TGTGCCAGCAGACAGGGGGACACTGAAGCTTTCTTT. Protein: CASRQGDTEAFF.

The rearrangement uses TRBV9 and TRBJ1-1, with 11 nucleotides matching TRBD1. The J segment lost 0 bases and the V segment lost 5 bases, leaving 6 bases of the junction unmatched. Per germline, CDR1 SGDLS and CDR2 YYNGEE. CDR3 size: 16 residues. This CDR3 reads CASRSGQGAMNTEAFF. The CDR3 region has the DNA TGTGCCAGCAGAAGCGGACAGGGGGCAATGAACACTGAAGCTTTCTTT.

The CDR3 protein is CASSPGTDGQPQHF. CDR3 nucleotides: TGTGCCAGCAGCCCAGGGACAGACGGACAGCCCCAGCATTTT. This chain links TRBV7-9 with TRBJ1-5, with TRBD1 identical over 7 bases. Germline V gene data show CDR1 as SEHNR and CDR2 as FQNEAQ (reference sequence). The CDR3 runs 14 residues. V lost 5 bases to trimming and J lost 7 bases; unmatched junction nucleotides: 8.

CDR3 protein: CASSSPGTGGYEQYF. DNA of the CDR3: TGTGCCAGCAGCTCACCCGGGACAGGGGGCTACGAGCAGTACTTC. This chain connects TRBV5-4 to TRBJ2-7, with TRBD1 identical over 11 bases. Germline V gene lookup returns CDR1 SGHNT and CDR2 YYREEE (reference sequence). J lost 3 bases, V lost 3 bases, and 5 bases had no gene match. The CDR3 runs 15 residues. The full variable domain, with the rest looked up from reference TRBV5-4 and TRBJ2-7, is ETGVTQSPTHLIKTRGQQVTLRCSSQSGHNTVSWYQQALGQGPQFIFQYYREEENGRGNFPPRFSGLQFPNYSSELNVNALELDDSALYLCASSSPGTGGYEQYFGPGTRLTVT.

V is TRBV27 and J is TRBJ2-1; TRBD2 matches 8 bases. The length of the CDR3 is 16 residues. The V gene end was trimmed by 6 bases and the J gene end by 10 bases; junction bases not matched to a gene: 17. Germline V gene sequence: CDR1 MNHEY, CDR2 SMNVEV (reference sequence). In nucleotides, the CDR3 is TGTGCCAGCAGATCTGAGGCGGGAGGAACGGGTCTGGAGCAGTTCTTC. This codes for CASRSEAGGTGLEQFF.

The CDR3 bases are TGCGCCAGCAGCCAAGCGGGAGGATTTCGGGTCACCGGCTACACCTTC. This gives the protein CASSQAGGFRVTGYTF. The gene calls are TRBV4-1 and TRBJ1-2; D not certain. V shed 1 base and J shed 8 bases, with 20 bases lying between them. This CDR3 has 16 residues. Per the germline V gene, CDR1 is MGHRA and CDR2 is YSYEKL.

The chain has TRBV7-9 and TRBJ2-3; TRBD2 is a possible D gene (5 bases). Germline V gene lookup returns CDR1 SEHNR and CDR2 FQNEAQ (reference sequence). Trimming left V 4 bases short and J 4 bases short, with 15 bases between. This CDR3 region has 15 residues. CDR3 nucleotides: TGTGCCAGCAGCTCACCTTCGGGATCCGCAGATACGCAGTATTTT. This gives the protein CASSSPSGSADTQYF.

The chain couples TRBV20-1 to TRBJ2-7, with D uncertain. Germline lookup yields CDR1 DFQATT and CDR2 SNEGSKA (reference sequence). V lost 0 bases to trimming and J lost 2 bases, with 2 bases between them. The CDR3 has 11 amino acids. CDR3 sequence reads: CSARDTYEQYF. The DNA of the CDR3 is TGCAGTGCTAGAGATACCTACGAGCAGTACTTC.

The chain joins TRBV19 to TRBJ1-4; unclear D gene. Germline V gene data show CDR1 as LNHDA and CDR2 as SQIVND (reference sequence). This CDR3 is built from 14 residues. V lost 4 bases and J 0 bases, leaving 6 bases between the germline ends. The CDR3 region is CASSTSATNEKLFF. CDR3 nucleotide sequence: TGTGCCAGTAGTACCAGTGCAACTAATGAAAAACTGTTTTTT.

The chain employs TRBV9 and TRBJ1-2; D perhaps matches TRBD1 (5 bases). The CDR3 has 15 residues. V dropped 2 bases and J dropped 6 bases, with 17 bases sitting between them. The germline V gene encodes CDR1 SGDLS and CDR2 YYNGEE. The CDR3 DNA follows: TGTGCCAGCAGCGTCCAGGGCAATCCCCTGAATGGCTACACCTTC. Translating gives CASSVQGNPLNGYTF.

Of note for this clone: Compared with germline, one end of the junction differs, possibly owing to a read error. The chain links TRBV7-7 to TRBJ2-5; the match to TRBD1 covers 7 bases. This CDR3 has 13 residues. The V gene's germline CDR1 is SSHAT and CDR2 FNYEAQ (reference sequence). CDR3 sequence (DNA): TGTGCTAGCAGCAAGGGACAGCAAGAGACCCAGTACTTC. It encodes CASSKGQQETQYF.

The rearrangement joins TRBV4-1 to TRBJ2-7; 14 bases line up with TRBD2. V lost 0 bases, J lost 2 bases, and 9 bases stayed unmatched. The germline gives CDR1 MGHRA, CDR2 YSYEKL. This CDR3 region has 19 residues. The CDR3 coding sequence is TGCGCCAGCAGCCAAGAAGTCGGACTAGCGGGAGGCCTAGCCTACGAGCAGTACTTC. Amino acids: CASSQEVGLAGGLAYEQYF.

CDR3: CASCWGQGIGETQYF. CDR3 in DNA: TGCGCCAGCTGCTGGGGACAGGGTATTGGCGAGACCCAGTACTTC. This chain uses TRBV5-1 with TRBJ2-5; 9 nucleotides agree with TRBD1. Per the germline V gene, CDR1 is SGHRS and CDR2 is YFSETQ. This CDR3 region has 15 residues. The trim removed 7 bases at V and 5 bases at J, leaving 12 bases unmatched.

The chain recombines TRBV2 with TRBJ2-7, with 9 bases that match TRBD2. The germline V gene has CDR1 SNHLY and CDR2 FYNNEI. After removal of 8 bases from V and 2 bases from J, the junction contained 7 bases not matched to a gene. The CDR3 runs to 14 residues. The CDR3: CASQGTSKTYEQYF. For the CDR3, the DNA is TGTGCCAGCCAAGGGACTAGCAAGACCTACGAGCAGTACTTC.

The chain employs TRBV7-2 and TRBJ2-7; 10 positions match TRBD1. The CDR3 length is 15 residues. Trimming at V came to 7 bases and at J to 0 bases, leaving 6 bases not matched to a gene. Germline CDR1 is SGHTA and CDR2 is FQGNSA. This CDR3 reads CASTLGTGASYEQYF. CDR3 nucleotide sequence: TGTGCCAGCACCCTAGGGACAGGGGCCTCCTACGAGCAGTACTTC.